This T cell receptor (beta chain) was sequenced for a study of post-analysis software for immune sequencing data. Looking at the study overall: The disease courses spanned relapsing-remitting, secondary progressive and progressive-relapsing forms of multiple sclerosis. Study-level findings and limits: Versus controls, multiple sclerosis patients showed significantly lower diversity (normalized Chao1). Patients carried a handful of TRBV segments more frequently than controls did, and TRBV5-6, TRBV5-1 and TRBV20-1 were among them. By F measure, strong co-clustering occurred among samples prepared in the same batch.

TCR beta cDNA libraries included unique molecular identifiers. T cells numbering 1 to 10 million yielded some 500,000 cDNA molecules. TCRdb re-derived calls from the PCR reads in MiXCR, one entry per CDR3 protein. The sample records about 810,000 distinct CDR3 sequences, under 70% being singletons. Germline V gives CDR1 SGHKS, CDR2 YYEKEE (reference sequence). With 2 bases clipped from V and 5 bases from J, the junction kept 2 bases outside the gene matches. The CDR3 contains 14 residues. Worth noting for this clonotype: The antigen is undetermined.

This clonotype originated in a girl aged 5-17 years with multiple sclerosis. The sequenced material came from blood. The chain joins TRBV5-5 to TRBJ1-5; 9 bases fit TRBD1. CDR3 in amino acids: CASSFRDRDQPQHF. The CDR3 coding sequence is TGTGCCAGCAGCTTCCGGGACAGGGATCAGCCCCAGCATTTT.